This TCR beta chain was identified in a study of response to subunit inactivated influenza vaccine. TCRdb used MiXCR to reprocess the RT-PCR reads, holding one entry per CDR3 protein. The sample records around 750,000 distinct CDR3 sequences, approximately 22% being singletons. The CDR3 is made up of 15 amino acids. Looked up from germline, CDR1 is KGHDR and CDR2 is SFDVKD. Losses at the gene ends were 9 bases for V and 7 bases for J; bases not matched to a gene: 15. Broader study findings: After each seasonal influenza vaccination, few new T cells are recruited, the authors suggested.

Of note for this clonotype: Its target is unknown.

Sequencing was performed on PBMCs from blood, taken around 5 days after vaccination. This receptor was obtained from a man aged 45-65 years who received an inactivated influenza vaccine. The chain employs TRBV24-1 and TRBJ2-3; 7 bases align to TRBD1. The CDR3 DNA is TGTGCCACCGGACGAACAGGGGCCGGGACCAATACGCAGTATTTT. Amino acids: CATGRTGAGTNTQYF.